This T cell receptor (beta chain) was sequenced for a study of tumor and adjacent non-tumor tissue in lung cancer. About the research overall: Some 4.2 million productive TCRbeta reads were obtained per sample on average.

Regarding this clonotype: Its antigen is not known.

With 7 bases removed from V and 2 bases from J, the gap between germline ends came to 14 bases. This CDR3 contains 14 residues. CDR1 and CDR2 from the germline V gene are MNHEY and SVGEGT. Study-wide points: In normal lung, the top 100 clones were significantly more dominant than in tumor. TCR diversity was significantly greater in tumor than normal lung tissue.

TCRbeta libraries were built with three rounds of nested PCR, modified from ARM-PCR. TCRdb independently ran MiXCR on the multiplex PCR reads; one entry per CDR3 protein. The profile covers about 50,000 distinct CDR3 sequences, with 74% appearing a single time and approximately 23% taken by the ten largest. The template was RNA from unsorted bulk tissue. This non-tumor lung sample came from over 3 cm beyond the tumor edge. This clonotype was obtained from a woman between 55 and 75 years old with non-small cell lung cancer. The gene calls are TRBV6-2 or TRBV6-3 and TRBJ2-5; weak D call: TRBD2 (5 bases). Material: distant non-tumor lung tissue. The CDR3 loop is CASKKTTQQETQYF. The DNA of the CDR3 is TGTGCCAGCAAAAAGACTACCCAACAAGAGACCCAGTACTTC.